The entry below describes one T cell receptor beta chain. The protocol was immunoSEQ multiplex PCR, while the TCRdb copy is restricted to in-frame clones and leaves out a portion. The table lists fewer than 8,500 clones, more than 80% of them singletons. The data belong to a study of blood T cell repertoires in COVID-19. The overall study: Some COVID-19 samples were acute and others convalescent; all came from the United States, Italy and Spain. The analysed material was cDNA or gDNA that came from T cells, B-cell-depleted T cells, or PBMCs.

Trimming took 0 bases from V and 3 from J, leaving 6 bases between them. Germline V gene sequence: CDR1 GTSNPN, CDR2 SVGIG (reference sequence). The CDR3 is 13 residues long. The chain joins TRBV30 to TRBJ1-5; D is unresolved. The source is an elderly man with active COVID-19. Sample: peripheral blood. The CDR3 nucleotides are TGTGCCTGGAGTGTACGAGTCAATCAGCCCCAGCATTTT. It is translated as CAWSVRVNQPQHF.